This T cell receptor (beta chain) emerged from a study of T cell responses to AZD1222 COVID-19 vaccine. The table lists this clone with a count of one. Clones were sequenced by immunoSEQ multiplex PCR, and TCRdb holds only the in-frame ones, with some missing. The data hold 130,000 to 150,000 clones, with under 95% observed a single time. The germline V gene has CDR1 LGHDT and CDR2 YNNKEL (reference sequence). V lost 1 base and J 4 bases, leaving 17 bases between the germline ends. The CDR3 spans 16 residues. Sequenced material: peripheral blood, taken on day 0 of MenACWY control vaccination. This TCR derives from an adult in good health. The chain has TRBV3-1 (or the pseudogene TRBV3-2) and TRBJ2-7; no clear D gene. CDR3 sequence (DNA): TGTGCCAGCAGCCAAGTTCCCCACCTCTCGACGTACGAGCAGTACTTC. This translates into CASSQVPHLSTYEQYF.